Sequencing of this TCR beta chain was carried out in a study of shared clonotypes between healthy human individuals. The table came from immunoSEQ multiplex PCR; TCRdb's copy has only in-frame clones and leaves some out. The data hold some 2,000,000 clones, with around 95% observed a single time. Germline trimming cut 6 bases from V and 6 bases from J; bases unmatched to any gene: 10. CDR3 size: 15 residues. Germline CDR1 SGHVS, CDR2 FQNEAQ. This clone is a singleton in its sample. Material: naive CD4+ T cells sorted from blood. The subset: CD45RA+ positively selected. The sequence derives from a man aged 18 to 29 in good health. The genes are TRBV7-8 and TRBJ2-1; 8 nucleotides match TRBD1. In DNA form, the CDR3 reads TGTGCCAGCAGGAAGGACAGGGCTCAGAGCAATGAGCAGTTCTTC. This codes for CASRKDRAQSNEQFF.